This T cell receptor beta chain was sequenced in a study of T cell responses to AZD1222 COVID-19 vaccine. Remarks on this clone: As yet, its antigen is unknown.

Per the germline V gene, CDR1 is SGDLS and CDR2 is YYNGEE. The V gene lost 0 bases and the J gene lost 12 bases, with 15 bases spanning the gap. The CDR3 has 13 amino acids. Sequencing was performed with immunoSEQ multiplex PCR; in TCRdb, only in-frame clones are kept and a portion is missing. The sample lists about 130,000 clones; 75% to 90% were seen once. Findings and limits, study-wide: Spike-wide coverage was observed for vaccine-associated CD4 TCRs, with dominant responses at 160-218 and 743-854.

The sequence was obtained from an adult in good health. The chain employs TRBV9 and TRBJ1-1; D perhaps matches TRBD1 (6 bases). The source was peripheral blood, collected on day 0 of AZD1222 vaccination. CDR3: CASSVGGHGGTFF. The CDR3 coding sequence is TGTGCCAGCAGCGTAGGGGGACATGGAGGAACTTTCTTT.